Shown below are 28 T cell receptor beta chains from a single sample sequenced in a study of blood T cell repertoires in COVID-19 (dated by TCRdb to 2018 to 2020). Library preparation was by the immunoSEQ multiplex PCR assay. TCRdb retrieved this table from immuneACCESS and kept in-frame rearrangements only. Not all clones are present; in checked studies, unresolved V genes account for under half, and no reason is known for the remainder. This sample lists some 400,000 clones; about 89% were detected once. Together, the top ten hold 1.3% of the sample. Sequencing was performed on PBMCs or T cells enriched from blood (not recorded which). These receptors all come from a man aged 30 to 45 who had recovered from COVID-19.

The gene calls are TRBV5-4 and TRBJ1-6; the D gene is possibly TRBD1 (5 bases). V gave up 4 bases and J gave up 0 bases, with 8 bases separating them. The CDR3 runs to 15 residues. Germline loops: CDR1 SGHNT, CDR2 YYREEE (reference sequence). The CDR3 spells CASSPDNSYNSPLHF. The CDR3 DNA is TGTGCCAGCAGCCCGGACAACTCCTATAATTCACCCCTCCACTTT.

This chain joins TRBV2 and TRBJ1-4, with a tentative D call TRBD1 (5 bases). The CDR3 has 14 amino acids. Germline V gives CDR1 SNHLY, CDR2 FYNNEI. V was shortened by 4 bases and J by 1 base, with 7 bases between the two germline ends. The CDR3 coding sequence is TGTGCCAGCAGTGTCCAGGGAACTAATGAAAAACTGTTTTTT. Amino acid sequence: CASSVQGTNEKLFF.

The chain combines TRBV10-3 with TRBJ1-2; no firm D call. V lost 2 bases, J lost 4 bases, and 14 bases lay in between. The CDR3 spans 15 residues. Germline CDR1 is ENHRY and CDR2 is SYGVKD. The chain's CDR3 is CAISEGGGRGYGYTF. In DNA, the CDR3 is TGTGCCATCAGTGAGGGCGGAGGGCGCGGCTATGGCTACACCTTC.

This chain uses TRBV19 with TRBJ1-1; D perhaps matches TRBD1 (5 bases). CDR1 is LNHDA and CDR2 is SQIVND in the germline V gene (reference sequence). The CDR3 consists of 16 residues. The V and J ends lost 5 bases and 1 base respectively, with 17 bases between them. Written as DNA, the CDR3 is TGTGCCAGTAGTCCCCCCGGACACATAGGGAACACTGAAGCTTTCTTT. It translates to CASSPPGHIGNTEAFF. Based on the CDR3 plus reference TRBV19 and TRBJ1-1, the full variable domain is DGGITQSPKYLFRKEGQNVTLSCEQNLNHDAMYWYRQDPGQGLRLIYYSQIVNDFQKGDIAEGYSVSREKKESFPLTVTSAQKNPTAFYLCASSPPGHIGNTEAFFGQGTRLTVV.

This chain links TRBV27 with TRBJ2-7; 10 bases line up with TRBD2. V gave up 6 bases and J gave up 2 bases; unmatched junction bases: 4. CDR1 is MNHEY and CDR2 is SMNVEV in the germline V gene (reference sequence). The CDR3 consists of 14 residues. The CDR3: CASSRTSGTYEQYF. The DNA of the CDR3 is TGTGCCAGCAGCCGGACTAGCGGAACCTACGAGCAGTACTTC.

This sequence joins TRBV14 and TRBJ1-1; weak D call: TRBD1 (6 bases). The CDR3 has 15 residues. The germline V and J ends were trimmed by 6 bases and 4 bases, with 18 bases remaining between them. Germline V lookup: CDR1 SGHDN, CDR2 FVKESK. CDR3 bases: TGTGCCAGCAGTCCCTGGGGGGGGCGGATCACTGAAGCTTTCTTT. This sequence encodes CASSPWGGRITEAFF. Drawing the rest from reference TRBV14 and TRBJ1-1, the complete variable domain is EAGVTQFPSHSVIEKGQTVTLRCDPISGHDNLYWYRRVMGKEIKFLLHFVKESKQDESGMPNNRFLAERTGGTYSTLKVQPAELEDSGVYFCASSPWGGRITEAFFGQGTRLTVV.

The V call is TRBV18, the J call TRBJ2-1, with 9 bases lining up with TRBD1. Trimming at V came to 5 bases and at J to 1 base, leaving 12 bases not matched to a gene. Germline loops: CDR1 KGHSH, CDR2 LQKENI. This CDR3 spans 18 amino acids. The CDR3 coding sequence is TGTGCCAGCTCAGGCCCGGGGGACAGGGAATTATCCTACAATGAGCAGTTCTTC. Translated, it gives CASSGPGDRELSYNEQFF.

V gene TRBV30 combines with J gene TRBJ1-4, with no clear D. The ends were cut back, 3 bases at V and 8 bases at J, with 10 bases in the middle. CDR3 length: 12 amino acids. Germline V gene sequence: CDR1 GTSNPN, CDR2 SVGIG (reference sequence). As DNA, the CDR3 is TGTGCCTGGAGCACCGGGAGGGAAAAACTGTTTTTT. It translates to CAWSTGREKLFF.

V is TRBV9 and J is TRBJ2-7, with 9 bases fitting TRBD1. After removal of 4 bases from V and 3 bases from J, the junction contained 5 bases not matched to a gene. Germline V gives CDR1 SGDLS, CDR2 YYNGEE. The CDR3 consists of 14 residues. The CDR3 sequence: CASSPRDRDYEQYF. The CDR3 DNA follows: TGTGCCAGCAGCCCCCGGGACAGGGACTACGAGCAGTACTTC.

This sequence joins TRBV6-5 and TRBJ2-1; 9 bases fit TRBD1. Germline loops: CDR1 MNHEY, CDR2 SVGAGI. This CDR3 has 15 amino acids. The J segment lost 5 bases and the V segment lost 6 bases, leaving 8 bases of the junction unmatched. DNA of the CDR3: TGTGCCAGCAGGCCAAACAGGGGGCAGGACAATGAGCAGTTCTTC. Its translation: CASRPNRGQDNEQFF.

As for this clone: Different DNA sequences within this sample yield the same CDR3. This rearrangement joins TRBV5-1 to TRBJ1-1; no clear D gene. The CDR3 extends over 16 amino acids. Germline loops: CDR1 SGHRS, CDR2 YFSETQ. V was cut by 0 bases and J by 0 bases, with 12 bases left in between. CDR3 sequence: CASSLGQPSMNTEAFF. CDR3 sequence (DNA): TGCGCCAGCAGCTTGGGACAACCCAGCATGAACACTGAAGCTTTCTTT.

The rearrangement links TRBV4-3 to TRBJ1-4, with a tentative D call TRBD1 (5 bases). V was cut by 0 bases and J by 7 bases, with 21 bases left in between. Germline V gene lookup returns CDR1 LGHNA and CDR2 YSLEER. CDR3 length equals 18 residues. The CDR3 reads CASSQDVPGRNVGEKLFF. CDR3 nucleotides: TGCGCCAGCAGCCAAGATGTACCAGGGAGGAACGTTGGTGAAAAACTGTTTTTT.

The V call is TRBV30, the J call TRBJ2-5, with TRBD1 identical over 9 bases. Unmatched junction bases numbered 2, after V lost 3 bases and J lost 3 bases. Germline V lookup: CDR1 GTSNPN, CDR2 SVGIG (reference sequence). There are 13 residues in the CDR3. CDR3 protein: CAWSGQGKETQYF. The CDR3 nucleotides read TGTGCCTGGAGCGGACAGGGGAAAGAGACCCAGTACTTC.

With regard to this clone: The germline gene is not matched at one end of the junction; a read error may be the cause. The chain is built from TRBV6-2 or TRBV6-3 and TRBJ2-2; weak D call: TRBD1 (5 bases). The CDR3 loop spans 11 amino acids. Germline V gene data show CDR1 as MNHEY and CDR2 as SVGEGT. The CDR3 is CASSTGSNSRF. CDR3 in DNA: TGTGCCAGCAGTACAGGATCTAATTCGAGGTTT.

This chain uses TRBV3-1 (or the pseudogene TRBV3-2) with TRBJ2-3, with D perhaps matching TRBD2 (5 bases). The CDR3 length is 15 residues. Trimming shortened V by 3 bases and J by 8 bases, and 18 bases separated the two germline ends. Germline V gene lookup returns CDR1 LGHDT and CDR2 YNNKEL (reference sequence). Here the CDR3 reads CASSHGSAMAGTQYF. The CDR3, as DNA: TGTGCCAGCAGCCACGGATCAGCTATGGCGGGTACGCAGTATTTT.

This clone is a singleton in its sample. The genes are TRBV19 and TRBJ2-2, with a weak D call TRBD2 (5 bases). Trimming left V 1 base short and J 4 bases short, with 13 bases between. The CDR3 is 16 amino acids. CDR1 LNHDA and CDR2 SQIVND come from the germline V gene (reference sequence). Here the CDR3 reads CASSIVGGSVTGELFF. Written as DNA, the CDR3 is TGTGCCAGTAGTATAGTAGGAGGATCTGTCACCGGGGAGCTGTTTTTT.

This clone was seen more than once but under ten times. The chain couples TRBV5-1 to TRBJ2-3; 9 positions agree with TRBD2. The CDR3 runs 14 residues. From germline, CDR1 is SGHRS and CDR2 YFSETQ. J lost 5 bases, V lost 4 bases, and 5 bases had no gene match. Here the CDR3 reads CASSAGGRGDTQYF. For the CDR3, the DNA is TGCGCCAGCAGCGCGGGGGGGCGAGGAGATACGCAGTATTTT.

The chain joins TRBV18 to TRBJ1-4; 8 nucleotides match TRBD1. Germline assignment: CDR1 KGHSH and CDR2 LQKENI. V shed 5 bases and J 8 bases; nucleotides not matched to a gene: 4. This CDR3 spans 13 amino acids. The CDR3 coding sequence is TGTGCCAGCTCAGCAGGGGGCCAGGAAAAACTGTTTTTT. This gives the protein CASSAGGQEKLFF.

The rearrangement links TRBV24-1 to TRBJ1-1; D might be TRBD1 (6 bases). CDR1 is KGHDR, CDR2 SFDVKD, per germline. With 4 bases removed from V and 6 bases from J, the gap between germline ends came to 38 bases. The CDR3 has 22 amino acids. The DNA for the CDR3 is TGTGCCACCAGTGACTTGCCCGATATCAGACAGGCCCAACAGGGAGGGATCCCTGAAGCTTTCTTT. Protein product: CATSDLPDIRQAQQGGIPEAFF.

This clone was found once. This sequence joins TRBV5-1 and TRBJ2-1; either TRBD1 or TRBD2 may supply D (5 bases each). The CDR3 extends over 15 amino acids. V gave up 4 bases and J gave up 0 bases, with 11 bases separating them. Germline V CDR1 and CDR2: SGHRS, YFSETQ. CDR3 in amino acids: CASSLGESSYNEQFF. CDR3 bases: TGCGCCAGCAGCCTGGGGGAGAGCTCCTACAATGAGCAGTTCTTC.

The V and J genes are TRBV18 and TRBJ1-1; the match to TRBD1 covers 7 bases. The CDR3 has 14 residues. The germline V gene has CDR1 KGHSH and CDR2 LQKENI. The V and J ends lost 4 bases and 7 bases, in that order; junction bases with no gene match: 9. CDR3 bases: TGTGCCAGCTCACTACAGGGGCGGGACGGTGAAGCTTTCTTT. Its protein is CASSLQGRDGEAFF.

CDR3 sequence reads: CASSYGTVQETQYF. The CDR3 DNA follows: TGTGCCAGCAGCTACGGGACAGTCCAAGAGACCCAGTACTTC. The chain links TRBV5-6 to TRBJ2-5, with 7 bases aligning to TRBD1. The CDR3 contains 14 residues. Losses at the gene ends were 3 bases for V and 1 base for J; bases not matched to a gene: 3. Germline V gene lookup returns CDR1 SGHDT and CDR2 YYEEEE.

The genes are TRBV2 and TRBJ2-2; 7 bases are a match to TRBD1. The CDR3 covers 13 residues. CDR1 and CDR2 from the germline V gene are SNHLY and FYNNEI. V lost 6 bases and J lost 6; bases outside the gene matches: 4. CDR3 nucleotide sequence: TGTGCCAGCAGCCCACAGGGGCCCGGGGAGCTGTTTTTT. Translating it yields CASSPQGPGELFF.

The chain joins TRBV12-3 or TRBV12-4 to TRBJ1-2; TRBD1 is a possible D gene (6 bases). The CDR3 loop spans 13 amino acids. V was shortened by 5 bases and J by 3 bases, with 10 bases between the two germline ends. The CDR3, as DNA: TGTGCCAGCAGTGACAGGAAGGACTATGGCTACACCTTC. It translates to CASSDRKDYGYTF.

This clone was detected once. This CDR3 reads CASSARTGGSTEAFF. CDR3 coding DNA: TGTGCCAGCAGCGCCCGGACAGGGGGGTCCACTGAAGCTTTCTTT. The chain recombines TRBV9 with TRBJ1-1; TRBD1 agrees at 10 bases. The CDR3 consists of 15 residues. CDR1 SGDLS and CDR2 YYNGEE come from the germline V gene. J was trimmed by 4 bases and V by 3 bases; bases with no gene match: 6.

The rearrangement uses TRBV7-2 and TRBJ1-4; 8 bases match TRBD1. The V and J ends lost 4 bases and 5 bases, in that order; junction bases with no gene match: 9. The CDR3 is made up of 16 amino acids. The V gene's germline CDR1 is SGHTA and CDR2 FQGNSA. CDR3: CASSSKGGTGNEKLFF. The CDR3 region has the DNA TGTGCCAGCAGCTCCAAAGGGGGGACAGGAAATGAAAAACTGTTTTTT.

The chain uses TRBV10-3 and TRBJ2-5; 10 nucleotides align to TRBD2. J lost 1 base, V lost 3 bases, and 14 bases had no gene match. The germline V gene has CDR1 ENHRY and CDR2 SYGVKD. This CDR3 spans 19 amino acids. CDR3 nucleotide sequence: TGTGCCATCAGTGAATCCCCCCCCCACGGGACTAGCGTCCAAGAGACCCAGTACTTC. This translates into CAISESPPHGTSVQETQYF.

A few counts support this clone. V is TRBV19 and J is TRBJ1-5, with TRBD1 as a possible D gene (6 bases). The ends were cut back, 9 bases at V and 5 bases at J, with 11 bases in the middle. This CDR3 is built from 12 residues. From germline, CDR1 is LNHDA and CDR2 SQIVND (reference sequence). The CDR3 bases are TGTGCCAGCACACAGGGAGATCAGCCCCAGCATTTT. Protein product: CASTQGDQPQHF. The whole variable domain, filled in from reference TRBV19 and TRBJ1-5, reads DGGITQSPKYLFRKEGQNVTLSCEQNLNHDAMYWYRQDPGQGLRLIYYSQIVNDFQKGDIAEGYSVSREKKESFPLTVTSAQKNPTAFYLCASTQGDQPQHFGDGTRLSIL.